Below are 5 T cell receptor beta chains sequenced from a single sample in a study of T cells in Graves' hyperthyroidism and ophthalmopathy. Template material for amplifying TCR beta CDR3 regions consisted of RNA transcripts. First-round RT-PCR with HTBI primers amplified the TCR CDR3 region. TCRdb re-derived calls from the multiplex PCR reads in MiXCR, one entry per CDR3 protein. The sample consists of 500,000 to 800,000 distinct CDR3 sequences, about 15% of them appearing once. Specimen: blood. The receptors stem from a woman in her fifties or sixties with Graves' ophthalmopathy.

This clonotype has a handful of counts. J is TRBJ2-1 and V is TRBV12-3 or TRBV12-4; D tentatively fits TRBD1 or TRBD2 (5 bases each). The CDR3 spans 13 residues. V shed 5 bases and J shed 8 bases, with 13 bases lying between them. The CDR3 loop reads CASSPDRDDEQFF. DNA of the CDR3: TGTGCCAGCAGTCCGGACCGGGACGATGAGCAGTTCTTC.

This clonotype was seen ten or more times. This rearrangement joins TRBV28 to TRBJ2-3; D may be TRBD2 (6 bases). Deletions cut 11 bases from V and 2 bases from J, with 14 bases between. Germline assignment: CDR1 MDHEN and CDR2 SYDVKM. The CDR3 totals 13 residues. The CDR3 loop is CAGGMGPTDTQYF. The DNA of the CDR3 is TGTGCCGGGGGGATGGGTCCCACAGATACGCAGTATTTT.

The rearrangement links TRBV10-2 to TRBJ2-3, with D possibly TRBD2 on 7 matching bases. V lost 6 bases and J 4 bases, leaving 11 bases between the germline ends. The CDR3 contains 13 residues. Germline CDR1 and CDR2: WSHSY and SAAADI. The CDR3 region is CASRPGGPDTQYF. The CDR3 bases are TGCGCCAGCAGGCCGGGGGGCCCAGATACGCAGTATTTT.

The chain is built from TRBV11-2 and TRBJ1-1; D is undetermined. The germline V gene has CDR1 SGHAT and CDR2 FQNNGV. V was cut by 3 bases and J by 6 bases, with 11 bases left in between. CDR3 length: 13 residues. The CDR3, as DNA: TGTGCCAGCAGCTTGGTTTCGGATGCTGAAGCTTTCTTT. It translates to CASSLVSDAEAFF.

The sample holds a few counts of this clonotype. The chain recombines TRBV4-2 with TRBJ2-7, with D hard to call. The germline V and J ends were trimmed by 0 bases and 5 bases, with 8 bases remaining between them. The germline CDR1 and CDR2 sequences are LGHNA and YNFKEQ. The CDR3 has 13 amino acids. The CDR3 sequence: CASSQEARNEQYF. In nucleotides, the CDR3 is TGTGCCAGCAGCCAAGAGGCACGGAACGAGCAGTACTTC.